These 5 T cell receptor beta chains originate from one sample sequenced in a study of blood T cell repertoires in COVID-19. Clones were read by immunoSEQ multiplex PCR, and TCRdb kept only the in-frame ones, dropping some. In the table there are 200,000 to 250,000 clones, around 86% of which are singletons. What was sequenced was peripheral blood. These receptors originate from a man aged 25-45 years who had recovered from COVID-19.

This chain uses TRBV11-3 with TRBJ2-4, with TRBD2 as a possible D gene (5 bases). The germline V gene has CDR1 SGHNT and CDR2 YENEEA. With 7 bases removed from V and 0 bases from J, the gap between germline ends came to 25 bases. This CDR3 is built from 19 residues. The CDR3 coding sequence is TGTGCCAGCACAAATTATCGAGGGAACTTAGGCCTAGCCAAAAACATTCAGTACTTC. It yields the protein CASTNYRGNLGLAKNIQYF.

The chain is built from TRBV6-5 and TRBJ1-4; the D is unclear. V dropped 2 bases and J dropped 7 bases, with 8 bases sitting between them. Per germline, CDR1 MNHEY and CDR2 SVGAGI. This CDR3 comprises 13 residues. The CDR3 loop reads CASSYLIGEKLFF. The DNA of the CDR3 is TGTGCCAGCAGTTACCTCATCGGTGAAAAACTGTTTTTT.

The J gene is TRBJ2-2, the V gene TRBV4-1, with 8 bases lining up with TRBD1. The CDR3 extends over 16 amino acids. Trimming cost V 1 base and J 5 bases; bases outside gene matches: 6. CDR1 and CDR2 from the germline V gene are MGHRA and YSYEKL. The CDR3 loop is CASSQVDRGGTGELFF. The DNA for the CDR3 is TGCGCCAGCAGCCAAGTAGACAGGGGAGGAACCGGGGAGCTGTTTTTT.

V gene TRBV18 combines with J gene TRBJ2-7; D not resolved. Germline CDR1 is KGHSH and CDR2 is LQKENI. Trimming took 3 bases from V and 0 from J, leaving 9 bases between them. The CDR3 length is 14 residues. As DNA, the CDR3 is TGTGCCAGCTCACCGCCCGGGTTCTCCTACGAGCAGTACTTC. Amino acid sequence: CASSPPGFSYEQYF.

The rearrangement links TRBV4-2 to TRBJ2-7, with TRBD1 identical over 11 bases. From germline, CDR1 is LGHNA and CDR2 YNFKEQ. V gave up 1 base and J gave up 4 bases; unmatched junction bases: 6. The CDR3 runs to 16 residues. The CDR3 spells CASSQGGRDRGYEQYF. The DNA of the CDR3 is TGTGCCAGCAGCCAAGGGGGGAGGGACAGGGGGTACGAGCAGTACTTC.